Here is one TCR beta chain with its context. Its specificity is unknown. Other DNA sequences in this sample translate to the same CDR3. This sample was taken from a study of T cell responses to AZD1222 COVID-19 vaccine. Germline assignment: CDR1 LNHDA and CDR2 SQIVND (reference sequence). V lost 10 bases, J lost 1 base, and 8 bases lay in between. The CDR3 contains 12 residues. Measured with immunoSEQ multiplex PCR; TCRdb has only the in-frame clones, and not every one. The sample carries roughly 96,000 clones, about 88% recorded once. Study-wide points: The span of vaccine-associated CD4 TCRs extended across spike, with dominance at 160-218 and 743-854. Only a handful of AZD1222 recipients tested seropositive at baseline.

This receptor was identified in an adult in good health. The sequences come from peripheral blood, collected on day 0 of AZD1222 vaccination. The V gene is TRBV19, the J gene TRBJ1-5; D is unresolved. The CDR3 reads CATSGSNQPQHF. CDR3 nucleotides: TGTGCCACCTCGGGAAGCAATCAGCCCCAGCATTTT.